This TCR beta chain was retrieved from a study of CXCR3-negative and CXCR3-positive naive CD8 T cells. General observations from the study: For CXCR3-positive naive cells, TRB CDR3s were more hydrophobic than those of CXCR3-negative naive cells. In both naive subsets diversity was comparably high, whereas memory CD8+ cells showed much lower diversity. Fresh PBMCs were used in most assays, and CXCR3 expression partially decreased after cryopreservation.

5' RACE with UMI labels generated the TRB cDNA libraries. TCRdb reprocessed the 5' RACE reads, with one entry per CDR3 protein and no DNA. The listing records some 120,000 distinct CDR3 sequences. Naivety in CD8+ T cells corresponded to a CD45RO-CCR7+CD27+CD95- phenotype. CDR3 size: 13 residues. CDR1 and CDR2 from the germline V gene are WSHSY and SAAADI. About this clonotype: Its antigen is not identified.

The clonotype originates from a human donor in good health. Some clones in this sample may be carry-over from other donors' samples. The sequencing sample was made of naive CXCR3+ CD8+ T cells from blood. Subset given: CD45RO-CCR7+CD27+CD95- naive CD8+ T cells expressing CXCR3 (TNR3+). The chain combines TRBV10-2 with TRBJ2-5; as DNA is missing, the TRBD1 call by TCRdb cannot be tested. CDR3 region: CASRSPGMETQYF.